The entry that follows covers one T cell receptor (beta chain) sequence. Its antigen is as yet unknown. The same CDR3 is also encoded by other DNA sequences in this sample. CDR3 length: 13 amino acids. Trimming at V came to 8 bases and at J to 5 bases, leaving 8 bases not matched to a gene. From germline, CDR1 is MNHEY and CDR2 SVGAGI. The data stem from a study of cytomegalovirus exposure and HLA in healthy donors. Primers included in the PCR were 60 Vbeta and 13 Jbeta primers. Sequenced by immunoSEQ multiplex PCR; TCRdb stores in-frame clones only, minus some. The table has 90,000 to 110,000 clones, around 70% seen once. Findings and limits, study-wide: Follow-up analysis later connected one missense variant in DCLRE1C with trimming of TCR beta V- and J-genes. Links to common viral pathogens appeared, in a later analysis, for several of the most significant clusters.

The sequenced sample consisted of PBMCs. The origin of this receptor is a woman in her sixties or seventies in good health and CMV-seropositive. The chain uses TRBV6-5 and TRBJ1-1, with TRBD1 identical over 7 bases. Here the CDR3 DNA reads TGTGCCAGCGTCAGCCAGGGGGTAACTGAAGCTTTCTTT. Its protein product is CASVSQGVTEAFF.